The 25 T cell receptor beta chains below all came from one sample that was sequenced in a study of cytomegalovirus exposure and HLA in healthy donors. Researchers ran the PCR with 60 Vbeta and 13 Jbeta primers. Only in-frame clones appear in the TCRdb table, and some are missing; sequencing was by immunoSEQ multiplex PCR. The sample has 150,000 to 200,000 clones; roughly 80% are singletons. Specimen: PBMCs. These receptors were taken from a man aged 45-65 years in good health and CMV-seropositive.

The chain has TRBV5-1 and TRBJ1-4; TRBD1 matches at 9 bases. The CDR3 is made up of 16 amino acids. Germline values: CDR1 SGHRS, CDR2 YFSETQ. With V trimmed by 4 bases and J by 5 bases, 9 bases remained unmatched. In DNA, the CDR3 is TGCGCCAGCAGCGGACAGGGGAGGGGTGGGAATGAAAAACTGTTTTTT. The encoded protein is CASSGQGRGGNEKLFF.

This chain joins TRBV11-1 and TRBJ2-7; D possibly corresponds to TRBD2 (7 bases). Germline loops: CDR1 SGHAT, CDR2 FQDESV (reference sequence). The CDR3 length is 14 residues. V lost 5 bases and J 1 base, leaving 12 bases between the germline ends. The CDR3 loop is CASSPSGTSYEQYF. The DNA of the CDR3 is TGTGCCAGCAGCCCAAGCGGGACATCCTACGAGCAGTACTTC.

CDR3 in amino acids: CASSERHSGNSPLHF. The CDR3 region has the DNA TGTGCCAGCAGTGAACGACACTCAGGAAATTCACCCCTCCACTTT. This rearrangement joins TRBV2 to TRBJ1-6; D gene ambiguous. Germline assignment: CDR1 SNHLY and CDR2 FYNNEI. V was clipped by 2 bases and J by 7 bases, with 12 bases between them. This CDR3 has 15 residues.

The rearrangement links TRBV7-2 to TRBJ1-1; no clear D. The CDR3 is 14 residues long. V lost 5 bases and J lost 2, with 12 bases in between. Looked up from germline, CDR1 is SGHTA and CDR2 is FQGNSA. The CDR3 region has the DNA TGTGCCAGCAGCCTACATGCGGGTAACACTGAAGCTTTCTTT. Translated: CASSLHAGNTEAFF.

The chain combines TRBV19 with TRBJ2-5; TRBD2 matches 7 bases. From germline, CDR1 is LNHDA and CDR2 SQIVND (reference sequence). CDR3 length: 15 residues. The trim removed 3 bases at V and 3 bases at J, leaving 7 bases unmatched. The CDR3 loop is CASSIYAGVEETQYF. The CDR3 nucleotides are TGTGCCAGTAGTATCTACGCGGGAGTGGAAGAGACCCAGTACTTC.

CDR3 nucleotides: TGTGCCAGCAGCCCTCTCGGCAGGGGCACAGATACGCAGTATTTT. It encodes CASSPLGRGTDTQYF. This chain uses TRBV9 with TRBJ2-3; TRBD1 is a possible D gene (5 bases). V lost 4 bases and J lost 1, with 13 bases in between. Germline CDR1 and CDR2: SGDLS and YYNGEE. The CDR3 consists of 15 residues.

The CDR3 spells CASSRLAGEQETQYF. The CDR3 nucleotides are TGTGCCAGCAGCCGACTAGCGGGGGAGCAAGAGACCCAGTACTTC. This chain links TRBV28 with TRBJ2-5; the match to TRBD2 covers 12 bases. The germline gives CDR1 MDHEN, CDR2 SYDVKM. After removal of 6 bases from V and 2 bases from J, the junction contained 4 bases not matched to a gene. This CDR3 is 15 amino acids long.

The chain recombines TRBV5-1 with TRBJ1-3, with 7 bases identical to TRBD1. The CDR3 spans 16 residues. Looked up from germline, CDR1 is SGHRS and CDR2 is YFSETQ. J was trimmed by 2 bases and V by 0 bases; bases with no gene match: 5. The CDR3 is CASSLGQGFAGNTIYF. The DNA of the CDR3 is TGCGCCAGCAGCTTGGGACAGGGATTCGCTGGAAACACCATATATTTT.

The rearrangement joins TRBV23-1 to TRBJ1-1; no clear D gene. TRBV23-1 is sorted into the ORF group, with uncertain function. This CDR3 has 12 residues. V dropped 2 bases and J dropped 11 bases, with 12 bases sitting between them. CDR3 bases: TGCGCCAGCAGTCAACCAAAGAACCGGGCTTTCTTT. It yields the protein CASSQPKNRAFF.

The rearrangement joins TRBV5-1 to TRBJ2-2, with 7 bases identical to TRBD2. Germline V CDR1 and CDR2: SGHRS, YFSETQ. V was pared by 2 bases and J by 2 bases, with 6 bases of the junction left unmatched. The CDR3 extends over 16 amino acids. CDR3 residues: CASSFLAEPNTGELFF. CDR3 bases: TGCGCCAGCAGCTTTCTAGCGGAACCCAACACCGGGGAGCTGTTTTTT.

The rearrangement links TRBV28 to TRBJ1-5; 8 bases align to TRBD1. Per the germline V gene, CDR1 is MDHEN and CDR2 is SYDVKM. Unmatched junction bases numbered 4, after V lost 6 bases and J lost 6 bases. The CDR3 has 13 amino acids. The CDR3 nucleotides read TGTGCCAGCAGCCCAGGGGGCTCTCAGCCCCAGCATTTT. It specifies CASSPGGSQPQHF.

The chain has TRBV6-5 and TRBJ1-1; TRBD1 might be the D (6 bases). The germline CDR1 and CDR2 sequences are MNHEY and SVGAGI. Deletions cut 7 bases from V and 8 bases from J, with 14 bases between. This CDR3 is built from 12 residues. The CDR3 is CASIFATGEAFF. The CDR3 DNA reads TGTGCCAGCATCTTTGCGACAGGCGAAGCTTTCTTT.

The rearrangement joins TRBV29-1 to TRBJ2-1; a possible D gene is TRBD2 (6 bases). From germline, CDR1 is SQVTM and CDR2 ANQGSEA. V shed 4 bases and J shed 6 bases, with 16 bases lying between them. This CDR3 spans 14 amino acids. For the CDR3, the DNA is TGCAGCGTTGTTCGCCTAGGAGGGTCCAATGAGCAGTTCTTC. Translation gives CSVVRLGGSNEQFF.

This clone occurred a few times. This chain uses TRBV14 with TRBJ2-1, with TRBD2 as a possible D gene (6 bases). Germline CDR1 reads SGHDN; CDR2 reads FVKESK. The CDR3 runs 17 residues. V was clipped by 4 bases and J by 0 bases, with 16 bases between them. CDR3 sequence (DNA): TGTGCCAGCAGCCCCCTGGGGGAGGTCGTCTCCTACAATGAGCAGTTCTTC. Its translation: CASSPLGEVVSYNEQFF.

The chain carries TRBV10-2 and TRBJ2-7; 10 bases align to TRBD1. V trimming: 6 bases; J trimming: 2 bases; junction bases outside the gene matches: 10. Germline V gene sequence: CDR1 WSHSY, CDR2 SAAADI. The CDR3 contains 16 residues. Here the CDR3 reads CASRDGTGALTYEQYF. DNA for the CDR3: TGCGCCAGCAGGGACGGGACAGGGGCCCTAACCTACGAGCAGTACTTC.

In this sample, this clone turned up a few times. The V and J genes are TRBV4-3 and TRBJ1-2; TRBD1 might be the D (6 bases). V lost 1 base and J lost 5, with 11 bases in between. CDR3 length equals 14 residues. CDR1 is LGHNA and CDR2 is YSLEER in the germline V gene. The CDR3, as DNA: TGCGCCAGCAGCCAAGCGGGGGGCGGGTATGGCTACACCTTC. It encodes CASSQAGGGYGYTF.

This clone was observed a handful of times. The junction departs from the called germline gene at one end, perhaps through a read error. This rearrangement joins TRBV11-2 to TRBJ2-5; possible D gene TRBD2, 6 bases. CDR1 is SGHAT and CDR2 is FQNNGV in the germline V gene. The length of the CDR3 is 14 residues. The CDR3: CASTLTSPQGTQYF. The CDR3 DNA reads TGTGCCAGCACCCTAACTAGCCCCCAAGGGACCCAGTACTTC.

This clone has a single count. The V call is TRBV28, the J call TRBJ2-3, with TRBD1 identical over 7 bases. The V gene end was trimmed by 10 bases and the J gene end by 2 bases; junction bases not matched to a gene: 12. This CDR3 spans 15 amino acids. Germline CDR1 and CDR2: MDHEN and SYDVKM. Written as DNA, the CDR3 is TGTGCCACCGGCCTAAGTACAGGGGTCACAGATACGCAGTATTTT. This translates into CATGLSTGVTDTQYF.

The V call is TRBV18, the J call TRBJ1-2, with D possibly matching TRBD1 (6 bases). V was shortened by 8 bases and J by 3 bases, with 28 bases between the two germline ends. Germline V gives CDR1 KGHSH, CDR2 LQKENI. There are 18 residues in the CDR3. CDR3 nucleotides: TGTGCCAGCCCCCTCATCCGGGACACGAGACGGGGAGACTATGGCTACACCTTC. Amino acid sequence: CASPLIRDTRRGDYGYTF.

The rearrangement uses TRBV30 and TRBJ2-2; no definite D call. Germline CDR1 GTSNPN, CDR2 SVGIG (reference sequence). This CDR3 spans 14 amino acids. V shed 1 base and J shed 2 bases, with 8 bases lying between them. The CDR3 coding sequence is TGTGCCTGGAGTGCCGGTGTCAACACCGGGGAGCTGTTTTTT. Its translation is CAWSAGVNTGELFF. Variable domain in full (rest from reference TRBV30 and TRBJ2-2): SQTIHQWPATLVQPVGSPLSLECTVEGTSNPNLYWYRQAAGRGLQLLFYSVGIGQISSEVPQNLSASRPQDRQFILSSKKLLLSDSGFYLCAWSAGVNTGELFFGEGSRLTVL.

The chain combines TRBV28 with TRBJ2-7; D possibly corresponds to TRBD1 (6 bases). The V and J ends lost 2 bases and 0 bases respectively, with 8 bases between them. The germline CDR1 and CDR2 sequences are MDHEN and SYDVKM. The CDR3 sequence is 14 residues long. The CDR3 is CASSLGTPSYEQYF. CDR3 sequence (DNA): TGTGCCAGCAGTTTAGGGACACCCTCCTACGAGCAGTACTTC.

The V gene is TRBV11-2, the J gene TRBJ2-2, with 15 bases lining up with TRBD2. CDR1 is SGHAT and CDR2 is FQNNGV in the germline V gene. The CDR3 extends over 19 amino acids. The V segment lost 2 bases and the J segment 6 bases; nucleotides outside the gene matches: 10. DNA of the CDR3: TGTGCCAGCAGCTTACTCCGGACTAGCGGGGGGGCCTTAGCCGGGGAGCTGTTTTTT. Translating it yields CASSLLRTSGGALAGELFF.

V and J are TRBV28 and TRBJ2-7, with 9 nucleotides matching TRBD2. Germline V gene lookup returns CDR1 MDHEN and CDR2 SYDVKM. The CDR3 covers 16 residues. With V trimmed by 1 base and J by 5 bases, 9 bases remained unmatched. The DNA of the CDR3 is TGTGCCAGCAGTTTATCGGGTAGCGGGAGCCCAAACGAGCAGTACTTC. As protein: CASSLSGSGSPNEQYF. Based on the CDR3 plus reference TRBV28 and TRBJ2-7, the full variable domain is DVKVTQSSRYLVKRTGEKVFLECVQDMDHENMFWYRQDPGLGLRLIYFSYDVKMKEKGDIPEGYSVSREKKERFSLILESASTNQTSMYLCASSLSGSGSPNEQYFGPGTRLTVT.

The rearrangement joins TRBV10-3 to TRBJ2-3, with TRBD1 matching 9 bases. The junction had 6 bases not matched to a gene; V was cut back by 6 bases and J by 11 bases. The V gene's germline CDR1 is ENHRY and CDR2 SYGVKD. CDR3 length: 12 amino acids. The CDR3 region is CAIRGQGSKQYF. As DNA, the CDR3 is TGTGCCATCAGGGGACAGGGATCTAAGCAGTATTTT.

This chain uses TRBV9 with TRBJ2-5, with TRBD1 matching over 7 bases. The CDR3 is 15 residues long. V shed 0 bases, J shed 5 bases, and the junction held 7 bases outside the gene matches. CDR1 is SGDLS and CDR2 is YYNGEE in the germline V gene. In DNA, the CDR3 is TGTGCCAGCAGCGTAGGTCAGGGGGAGTGGGAGACCCAGTACTTC. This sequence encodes CASSVGQGEWETQYF. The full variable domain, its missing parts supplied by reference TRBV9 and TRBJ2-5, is DSGVTQTPKHLITATGQRVTLRCSPRSGDLSVYWYQQSLDQGLQFLIQYYNGEERAKGNILERFSAQQFPDLHSELNLSSLELGDSALYFCASSVGQGEWETQYFGPGTRLLVL.